The present T cell receptor beta chain was sequenced within a study of blood T cell repertoires in COVID-19 (dated by TCRdb to about 2020). The study in broad terms: Collaborator samples came from the United States, Italy and Spain and covered acute and convalescent phases of COVID-19. The material from the prospective study consisted of cDNA or gDNA derived from T cells, B-cell-depleted T cells, or PBMCs. Deeply sampled blood TCRbeta repertoires from subjects exposed to, actively infected with, or recovered from COVID-19 were included in the dataset. The repertoires were released in a freely available public database intended as a resource for research on the immune response to SARS-CoV-2. The samples were drawn from two sources: the first 160 participants of the ongoing ImmuneRACE study, and 1,000 to 1,500 subjects contributed by 6 global collaborators. Sample metadata almost always included a de-identified subject ID, COVID-19 status, age in years and sex. HLA class I and class II types, where available, came from metadata supplied by the sample provider rather than from assay-based typing.

Broad study findings and their caveats: The quantity of clinical and demographic metadata differed by source and by participant and was supplied without curation.

V gives up 5 bases and J gives up 8 bases, and the segment between their germline ends measures 12 bases. Via the germline V gene, CDR1 is SGHAT and CDR2 FQNNGV. The CDR3 sequence holds 12 residues, the cysteine and phenylalanine included. This entry keeps only the CDR3 DNA: 36 bases, framed from base 1. Whole blood was collected in K2EDTA tubes by collaborating institutions according to the institutions' own protocols. For TCRbeta analysis, collaborators shipped samples in one of three forms: frozen whole blood, isolated PBMCs, or DNA extracted from either of those sample types. TCRbeta CDR3 regions were amplified from genomic DNA using the immunoSEQ Assay, a bias-controlled multiplex PCR. In the source study's methods: The number of nucleated cells in each sample was estimated from the amplification of reference gene primers within the assay. To quantify the absolute abundance of each unique TCRbeta CDR3 rearrangement, sequence reads were collapsed and filtered. For each sample, productive Simpson clonality was calculated as the square root of Simpson's diversity index across productive rearrangements. TCRdb obtained this table from immuneACCESS and retained in-frame rearrangements with V and J assigned. These tables miss some clones; where compared with another copy, unresolved V genes account for less than half of the shortfall, and the remainder is unexplained. V and J calls and clone size follow that table, whereas D and trimming were derived from the DNA. This sample has 45,000 to 55,000 clones in its table, and 60% to 85% of those were observed once. More than 13% of the sample is in the top ten clones.

Points on this clone: What antigen it recognizes has not been identified. No much larger clonotype is one base removed from it; base qualities were not supplied.

The rearranged segments are TRBV11-2 and TRBJ1-1, with an unclear D gene assignment. Source material: peripheral blood. The source of this sequence is a human donor with active or convalescent COVID-19. The donor label of this sample is uncertain. CDR3 protein: CASSPVGIEAFF. DNA sequence: TGTGCCAGCAGCCCGGTCGGGATAGAAGCTTTCTTT.